What follows are 25 T cell receptor beta chains derived from one specimen sequenced in a study of blood T cells in healthy people across ages (dated by TCRdb to the mid-2010s). The library was obtained by 5' RACE. The run used an Illumina HiSeq 2500. A second PCR of about 6 to 12 cycles was run with a J-beta primer mix and a sample-barcoded 5' primer. In-frame beta chains were kept once TCRdb had trimmed the public reads at Q25 with fastp and called clones with MiXCR. Identical CDR3 protein sequences are pooled into one entry, listed with their most common genes and DNA. The sample profile shows around 990,000 distinct CDR3 sequences; around 27% of them were found once. The ten largest clonotypes hold 0.65% to 0.75% of the sample. This sample was also put to use in a study of T cells of mothers and their children.

Sequencing used blood. These receptors came from a girl aged 2 to 9 in good health.

The chain combines TRBV11-3 with TRBJ1-1, with D perhaps TRBD1 (5 bases). Trimming took off 5 bases at V and 0 bases at J, with 16 bases between the two ends. Germline V gene data show CDR1 as SGHNT and CDR2 as YENEEA. This CDR3 region has 16 residues. The CDR3 DNA is TGTGCCAGCAGCATGCGACAGCCTCAAATGAACACTGAAGCTTTCTTT. Its translation is CASSMRQPQMNTEAFF.

This clonotype was observed a few times. The chain has TRBV20-1 and TRBJ2-5; D gene uncertain. The J call could be wrong; TRBJ2-1 is a better fit for the DNA end. CDR3 size: 12 residues. Looked up from germline, CDR1 is DFQATT and CDR2 is SNEGSKA (reference sequence). The CDR3 spells CSAGLGSGEQFF. Written as DNA, the CDR3 is TGCAGTGCTGGTCTGGGCTCCGGTGAGCAGTTCTTC.

This sequence joins TRBV6-6 and TRBJ1-3; 12 nucleotides align to TRBD1. The CDR3 covers 16 residues. Losses at the gene ends were 0 bases for V and 8 bases for J; bases not matched to a gene: 5. The germline CDR1 and CDR2 sequences are MNHNY and SVGAGI (reference sequence). As DNA, the CDR3 is TGTGCCAGCAGTTACTCTTCCGGGACAGGGGGCTACACCATATATTTT. Amino acid sequence: CASSYSSGTGGYTIYF.

The J gene is TRBJ1-5, the V gene TRBV12-3 or TRBV12-4; 7 bases line up with TRBD1. V gave up 6 bases and J gave up 4 bases; unmatched junction bases: 9. CDR3 length equals 15 residues. This chain's CDR3 is CASSYQGTANQPQHF. In DNA form, the CDR3 reads TGTGCCAGCAGCTACCAAGGGACAGCGAATCAGCCCCAGCATTTT.

J is TRBJ2-1 and V is TRBV7-2, with TRBD2 as a possible D gene (6 bases). Trimming removed 2 bases from V and 7 bases from J, with 12 bases in between. CDR1 is SGHTA, CDR2 FQGNSA, per germline. The CDR3 is 14 residues long. CDR3 DNA: TGTGCCAGCAGCTTACGGGAGAAAGGAAATGAGCAGTTCTTC. Its translation: CASSLREKGNEQFF.

This clonotype appeared once. The chain carries TRBV9 and TRBJ1-1, with D tentatively TRBD1 (5 bases). V lost 4 bases and J lost 7, with 11 bases in between. Germline V CDR1 and CDR2: SGDLS, YYNGEE. This CDR3 region has 12 residues. The DNA for the CDR3 is TGTGCCAGCAGCCCGTGGGGGATTGAAGCTTTCTTT. Amino acid sequence: CASSPWGIEAFF.

The genes are TRBV10-3 and TRBJ2-5, with D possibly matching TRBD1 (5 bases). The J call may be in error: the DNA end matches TRBJ2-7 better. From germline, CDR1 is ENHRY and CDR2 SYGVKD. The CDR3 runs to 13 residues. The CDR3 protein is CAIGLGAAGEQYF. CDR3 DNA sequence: TGTGCCATCGGGCTAGGGGCGGCCGGCGAGCAGTACTTC.

J is TRBJ2-5 and V is TRBV3-1; TRBD1 aligns across 10 bases. J gave up 4 bases and V 3 bases, and 2 bases lay outside the gene matches. This CDR3 is 14 amino acids long. Germline CDR1 is LGHDT and CDR2 is YNNKEL (reference sequence). This CDR3 reads CASSQWDRGETQYF. CDR3 nucleotide sequence: TGTGCCAGCAGCCAGTGGGACAGGGGAGAGACCCAGTACTTC.

This clonotype occurred a few times. The rearrangement joins TRBV6-5 to TRBJ2-7; D uncertain. This CDR3 has 15 residues. Per germline, CDR1 MNHEY and CDR2 SVGAGI. V gave up 5 bases and J gave up 3 bases, with 17 bases separating them. CDR3: CASSGWSHRGYEQYF. CDR3 bases: TGTGCCAGCAGTGGTTGGTCGCACAGAGGCTACGAGCAGTACTTC.

This clonotype was seen just once. The chain is built from TRBV29-1 and TRBJ2-3, with 8 nucleotides matching TRBD2. CDR1 and CDR2 (germline): SQVTM, ANQGSEA. The CDR3 has 14 amino acids. V was pared by 6 bases and J by 4 bases, with 9 bases of the junction left unmatched. The CDR3 is CSVGGLVVPDTQYF. In DNA, the CDR3 is TGCAGCGTCGGGGGACTAGTCGTGCCAGATACGCAGTATTTT.

The chain recombines TRBV5-8 with TRBJ2-1; 12 bases are a match to TRBD2. Trimming removed 4 bases from V and 8 bases from J; junction bases left unmatched: 7. CDR3 size: 15 residues. Germline CDR1 is SGHTS and CDR2 is YDEGEE. CDR3 region: CASSIWTSGMYEQFF. DNA of the CDR3: TGTGCCAGCAGCATTTGGACTAGCGGGATGTATGAGCAGTTCTTC.

There are a few counts of this clonotype. The chain employs TRBV7-9 and TRBJ1-1; 7 nucleotides align to TRBD1. The junction had 6 bases not matched to a gene; V was cut back by 5 bases and J by 6 bases. Germline CDR1 SEHNR, CDR2 FQNEAQ (reference sequence). The CDR3 contains 13 residues. The chain's CDR3 is CASSRVGTAEAFF. The CDR3 nucleotides read TGTGCCAGCAGCCGAGTCGGGACAGCTGAAGCTTTCTTT.

The V call is TRBV5-1, the J call TRBJ1-6; D gene uncertain. V lost 6 bases and J 8 bases, leaving 12 bases between the germline ends. The CDR3 runs to 13 residues. CDR1 SGHRS and CDR2 YFSETQ come from the germline V gene. In DNA, the CDR3 is TGCGCCAGCACCGGGTCAAGGGATTCACCCCTCCACTTT. Translating it yields CASTGSRDSPLHF.

V gene TRBV6-5 combines with J gene TRBJ1-2; D not certain. CDR3 size: 15 residues. Trimming took off 6 bases at V and 2 bases at J, with 16 bases between the two ends. Per germline, CDR1 MNHEY and CDR2 SVGAGI. The CDR3 DNA follows: TGTGCCAGCAGCCGAGGCGGGGAAGCGAACTATGGCTACACCTTC. Its translation: CASSRGGEANYGYTF.

The sample holds a few counts of this clonotype. This CDR3 reads CASSLDGTISQETQYF. The CDR3 DNA reads TGTGCCAGCAGCTTAGATGGTACCATTTCCCAAGAGACCCAGTACTTC. V usage is TRBV7-9 and J usage is TRBJ2-5; no clear D. Trimming pared 1 base from V and 1 base from J, leaving 13 bases between. The germline V gene encodes CDR1 SEHNR and CDR2 FQNEAQ (reference sequence). The CDR3 covers 16 residues.

This chain links TRBV24-1 with TRBJ1-4; perhaps TRBD1 as D (5 bases). Germline V gene lookup returns CDR1 KGHDR and CDR2 SFDVKD. There are 19 residues in the CDR3. The germline V and J ends were trimmed by 1 base and 1 base, with 18 bases remaining between them. The CDR3 loop reads CATSDLRSREVETNEKLFF. The CDR3 coding sequence is TGTGCCACCAGTGATTTAAGAAGCAGGGAGGTGGAAACTAATGAAAAACTGTTTTTT.

This clonotype was recorded a few times. The rearrangement joins TRBV6-5 to TRBJ2-3, with 9 bases matching TRBD1. From germline, CDR1 is MNHEY and CDR2 SVGAGI. Germline trimming cut 0 bases from V and 2 bases from J; bases unmatched to any gene: 3. This CDR3 has 16 amino acids. CDR3 DNA sequence: TGTGCCAGCAGTTACTCTCAACAGGGGGCCACAGATACGCAGTATTTT. Its protein product is CASSYSQQGATDTQYF.

This chain joins TRBV28 and TRBJ2-4; D gene unclear. V gave up 3 bases and J gave up 0 bases, with 9 bases separating them. Germline V lookup: CDR1 MDHEN, CDR2 SYDVKM. The CDR3 is 15 amino acids. CDR3 loop: CASSFPGLAKNIQYF. DNA for the CDR3: TGTGCCAGCAGTTTCCCAGGTTTAGCCAAAAACATTCAGTACTTC. Full variable domain (rest looked up from reference TRBV28 and TRBJ2-4): DVKVTQSSRYLVKRTGEKVFLECVQDMDHENMFWYRQDPGLGLRLIYFSYDVKMKEKGDIPEGYSVSREKKERFSLILESASTNQTSMYLCASSFPGLAKNIQYFGAGTRLSVL.

This clonotype came up a few times. The rearrangement uses TRBV5-1 and TRBJ1-1, with D maybe TRBD1 (5 bases). The CDR3 runs to 15 residues. Per germline, CDR1 SGHRS and CDR2 YFSETQ. V was pared by 2 bases and J by 1 base, with 12 bases between. Here the CDR3 reads CASSFEAQENTEAFF. For the CDR3, the DNA is TGCGCCAGCAGCTTTGAAGCACAGGAGAACACTGAAGCTTTCTTT.

The gene calls are TRBV5-8 and TRBJ2-1, with 8 bases identical to TRBD2. V dropped 8 bases and J dropped 0; count of bases not matched to a gene: 7. CDR1 is SGHTS and CDR2 is YDEGEE in the germline V gene. The CDR3 extends over 15 amino acids. The CDR3 spells CASKERGSSYNEQFF. CDR3 in DNA: TGTGCCAGTAAAGAGCGGGGGAGCTCCTACAATGAGCAGTTCTTC.

CDR3 in DNA: TGCGCCAGCAGCCAAGATGGGCAGACCTACGAGCAGTACTTC. Protein sequence: CASSQDGQTYEQYF. V usage is TRBV4-1 and J usage is TRBJ2-7; D unclear. Germline V CDR1 and CDR2: MGHRA, YSYEKL. Trimming took 0 bases from V and 2 from J, leaving 8 bases between them. This CDR3 comprises 14 residues.

The table lists this clonotype with a few counts. The genes are TRBV13 and TRBJ2-5; 8 bases line up with TRBD2. Near its end, the DNA agrees better with TRBJ2-7, so the J call may be wrong. The length of the CDR3 is 13 residues. Per the germline V gene, CDR1 is PRHDT and CDR2 is FYEKMQ (reference sequence). The DNA of the CDR3 is TGTGCCAGCAGCTTATCACTAGCGGACGAGCAGTACTTC. As protein: CASSLSLADEQYF.

This clonotype was seen more than once but under ten times. V gene TRBV7-8 combines with J gene TRBJ2-5; D call uncertain. CDR3 length equals 16 residues. Between the trimmed V and J ends, which lost 5 bases and 3 bases, there was a span of 19 bases. Germline CDR1 SGHVS, CDR2 FQNEAQ. The CDR3 DNA sequence: TGTGCCAGCAGCCCCTTCCGACCGGACGCCAAAGAGACCCAGTACTTC. It encodes CASSPFRPDAKETQYF.

This clonotype has more than one count but fewer than ten. The gene calls are TRBV4-1 and TRBJ2-1; the D call may be TRBD1 or TRBD2 (5 bases each). This CDR3 region has 14 residues. Trimming removed 3 bases from V and 6 bases from J, with 12 bases in between. CDR1 is MGHRA, CDR2 YSYEKL, per germline. The CDR3 reads CASSQGPSGNEQFF. The CDR3, as DNA: TGCGCCAGCAGCCAGGGACCCAGTGGCAATGAGCAGTTCTTC.

V usage is TRBV12-3 or TRBV12-4 and J usage is TRBJ1-4; the D is unclear. Trimming removed 6 bases at V and 17 bases at J, with 22 bases between. This CDR3 contains 13 residues. The chain's CDR3 is CASRIGLSGSFFF. The CDR3 DNA reads as TGTGCCAGCAGAATCGGTCTCTCCGGGTCCTTTTTTTTT.